This T cell receptor beta chain was identified in a study of T cell responses to AZD1222 COVID-19 vaccine. General study findings and limits: The repertoires were collected only after the peak T cell response. Baseline serology detected seropositivity in only a handful of AZD1222 recipients. Among the donors, most were white British and more were female, and clonal diversity was possibly underestimated.

Note on this clone: Its specificity is not known.

This table comes from immunoSEQ multiplex PCR, and its TCRdb copy is limited to in-frame clones, with some not included. The table has 150,000 to 200,000 clones, about 90% seen once. The source material was peripheral blood, sampled 28 days after the second AZD1222 dose. The sequence was obtained from an adult who received the AZD1222 COVID-19 vaccine.

CDR3 in amino acids: CASSHPSSGGKGANVLTF. In DNA, the CDR3 is TGCGCCAGCAGCCACCCGTCTTCAGGAGGGAAGGGGGCCAACGTCCTGACTTTC. The V gene is TRBV4-1, the J gene TRBJ2-6; possible D gene TRBD2, 6 bases. Trimming took off 3 bases at V and 4 bases at J, with 19 bases between the two ends. In germline, CDR1 is MGHRA, CDR2 YSYEKL. This CDR3 is built from 18 residues.